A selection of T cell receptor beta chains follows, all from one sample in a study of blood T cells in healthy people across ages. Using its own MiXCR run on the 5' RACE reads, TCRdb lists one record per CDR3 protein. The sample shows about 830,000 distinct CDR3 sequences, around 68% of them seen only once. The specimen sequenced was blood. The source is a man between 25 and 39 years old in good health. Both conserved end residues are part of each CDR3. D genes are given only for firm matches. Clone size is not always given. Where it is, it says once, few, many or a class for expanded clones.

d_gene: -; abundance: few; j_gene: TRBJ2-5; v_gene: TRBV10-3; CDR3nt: TGTGCCATCAGTGAAGCCAGGAACCAAGAGACCCAGTACTTC; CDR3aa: CAISEARNQETQYF
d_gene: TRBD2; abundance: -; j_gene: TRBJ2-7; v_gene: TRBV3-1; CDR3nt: TGTGCCAGCAGCCAAGATAAGCGGGGGGCCTCCTACGAGCAGTACTTC; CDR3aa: CASSQDKRGASYEQYF
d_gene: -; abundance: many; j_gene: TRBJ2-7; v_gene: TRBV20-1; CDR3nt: TGCAGTGCGCTGACAAGCTACGAGCAGTACTTC; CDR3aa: CSALTSYEQYF
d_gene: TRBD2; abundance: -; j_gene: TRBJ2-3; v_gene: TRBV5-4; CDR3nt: TGTGCCAGCAGCTTGGCAATCCCGTCCAGGGGCGGGGGGTCGACAGATACGCAGTATTTT; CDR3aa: CASSLAIPSRGGGSTDTQYF
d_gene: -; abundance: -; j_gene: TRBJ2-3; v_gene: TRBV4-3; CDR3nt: TGCGCCAGCAGCCAAGAATCGCTAGTCACAGATACGCAGTATTTT; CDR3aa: CASSQESLVTDTQYF
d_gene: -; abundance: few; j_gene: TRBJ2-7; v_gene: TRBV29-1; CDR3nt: TGCAGCGCTGCCAGTAAAGCGGCCTACGAGCAGTACTTC; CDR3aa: CSAASKAAYEQYF
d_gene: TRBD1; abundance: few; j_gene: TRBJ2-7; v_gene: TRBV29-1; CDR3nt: TGCAGCGTTGAAGGGGTGGGACAGGGCTCCTACGAGCAGTACTTC; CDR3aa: CSVEGVGQGSYEQYF
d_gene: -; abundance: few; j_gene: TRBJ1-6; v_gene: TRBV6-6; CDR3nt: TGTGCCAGCAGTTACGCGGTCGGGAGGTATAATTCACCCCTCCACTTT; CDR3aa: CASSYAVGRYNSPLHF
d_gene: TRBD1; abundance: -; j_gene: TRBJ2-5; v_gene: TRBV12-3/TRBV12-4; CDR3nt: TGTGCCAGCAGTTTCTGGACAGGGGAGGAGACCCAGTACTTC; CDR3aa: CASSFWTGEETQYF
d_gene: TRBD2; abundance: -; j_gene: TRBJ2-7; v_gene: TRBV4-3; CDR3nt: TGCGCCAGCAGCCAAGATTCTAGCGGTTACTACAAGCAGTACTTC; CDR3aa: CASSQDSSGYYKQYF
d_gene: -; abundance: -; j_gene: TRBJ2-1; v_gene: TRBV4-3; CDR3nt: TGCGCCAGCAGCCAAGATAGAACCAGCAGGTTCTTC; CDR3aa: CASSQDRTSRFF
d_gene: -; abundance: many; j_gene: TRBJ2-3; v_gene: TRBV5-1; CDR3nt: TGCGCCAGCAGCGAGAGTAGCACAGATACGCAGTATTTT; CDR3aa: CASSESSTDTQYF
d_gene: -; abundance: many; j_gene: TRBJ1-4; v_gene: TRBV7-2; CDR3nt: TGTGCCAGCAGCTCCTCGGACGTCATGCTTGCTAATGAAAAACTGTTTTTT; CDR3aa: CASSSSDVMLANEKLFF
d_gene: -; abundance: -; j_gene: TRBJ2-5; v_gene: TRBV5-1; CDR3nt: TGTGCCAGCAGCTTGGGGCAGAAAGAGACCCAGTACTTC; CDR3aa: CASSLGQKETQYF
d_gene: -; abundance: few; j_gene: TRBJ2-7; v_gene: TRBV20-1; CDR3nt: TGCAGTGCCGAGACGGGGTATACTAACGAGCAGTACTTC; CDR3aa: CSAETGYTNEQYF
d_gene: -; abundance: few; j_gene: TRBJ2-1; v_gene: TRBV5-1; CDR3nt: TGCGCCAGCAGGACAGCTTTACAAGACAATGAGCAGTTCTTC; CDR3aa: CASRTALQDNEQFF
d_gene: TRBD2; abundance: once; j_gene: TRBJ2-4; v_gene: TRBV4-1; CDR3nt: TGCGCCAGCAGCCAAGGGCTAGCGGGAGCCATTCAGTACTTC; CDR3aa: CASSQGLAGAIQYF
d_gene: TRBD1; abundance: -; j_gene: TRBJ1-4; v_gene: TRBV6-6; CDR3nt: TGTGCCAGCACCCCACAGGGGGCCGATGAAAAACTGTTTTTT; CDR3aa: CASTPQGADEKLFF
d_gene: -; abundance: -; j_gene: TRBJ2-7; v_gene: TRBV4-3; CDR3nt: TGCGCCAGCAGCCAGACCGCCGGCGGAACCTACGAGCAGTACTTC; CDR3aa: CASSQTAGGTYEQYF
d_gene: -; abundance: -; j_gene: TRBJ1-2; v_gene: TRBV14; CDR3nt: TGTGCCAGCAGCCCCTTGCTGGAGGGCCGGGGCTACACCTTC; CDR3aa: CASSPLLEGRGYTF
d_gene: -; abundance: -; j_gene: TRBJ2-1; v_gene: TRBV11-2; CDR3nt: TGTGCCAGCAGCCAACCGAGGGGAGGAGAGACCCAGTTCTTC; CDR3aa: CASSQPRGGETQFF
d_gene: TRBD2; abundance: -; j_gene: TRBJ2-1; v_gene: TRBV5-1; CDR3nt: TGCGCCAGCAGCTTGGAATCTAGCGGGGGTATGGATGAGCAGTTCTTC; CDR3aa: CASSLESSGGMDEQFF
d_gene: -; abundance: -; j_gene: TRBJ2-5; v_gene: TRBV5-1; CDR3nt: TGCGCCAGCAGCTTGATTGACGAGACCCAGTACTTC; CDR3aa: CASSLIDETQYF
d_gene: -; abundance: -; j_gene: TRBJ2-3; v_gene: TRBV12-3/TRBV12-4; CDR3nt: TGTGCCAGCAGTCCTCACCTTGGCAGGGTAAAGAACCTTGATACGCAGTATTTT; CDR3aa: CASSPHLGRVKNLDTQYF
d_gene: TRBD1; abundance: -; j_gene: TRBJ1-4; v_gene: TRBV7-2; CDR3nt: TGTGCCAGCAGCTTAGCTAGCCGGGACAGCGCATTTAATGAAAAACTGTTTTTT; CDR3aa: CASSLASRDSAFNEKLFF
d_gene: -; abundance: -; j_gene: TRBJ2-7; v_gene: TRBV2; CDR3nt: TGTGCCAGCAGTGAACTGCGTAGGGACGAGCAGTACTTC; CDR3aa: CASSELRRDEQYF
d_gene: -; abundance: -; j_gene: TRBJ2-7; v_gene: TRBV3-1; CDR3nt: TGTGCCAGCAGCCAAGAAAGGCCAGACGAGCAGTACTTC; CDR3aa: CASSQERPDEQYF
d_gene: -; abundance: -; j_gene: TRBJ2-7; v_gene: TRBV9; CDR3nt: TGTGCCAGCAGCGTCGGACTCAGCACCTACGAGCAGTACTTC; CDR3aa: CASSVGLSTYEQYF
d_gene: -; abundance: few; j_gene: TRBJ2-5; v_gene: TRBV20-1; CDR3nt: TGCAGTGCCGGGGGGCGGAACCAAGAGACCCAGTACTTC; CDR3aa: CSAGGRNQETQYF
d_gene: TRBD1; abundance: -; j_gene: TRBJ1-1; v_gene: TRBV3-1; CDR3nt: TGTGCCAGCAGCCAAGAACTCATCCGGGACAGGGTCAGTTCGGAAGCTTTCTTT; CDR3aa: CASSQELIRDRVSSEAFF
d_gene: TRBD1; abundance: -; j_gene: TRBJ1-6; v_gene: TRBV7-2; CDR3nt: TGTGCCAGCAGCTTAGACAGGGGTTCCGGGTCACCCCTCCACTTT; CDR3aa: CASSLDRGSGSPLHF
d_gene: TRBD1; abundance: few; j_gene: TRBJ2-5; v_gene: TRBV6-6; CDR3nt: TGTGCCAGCAGTCATCCGACAGGGGAGGAAGAGACCCAGTACTTC; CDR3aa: CASSHPTGEEETQYF
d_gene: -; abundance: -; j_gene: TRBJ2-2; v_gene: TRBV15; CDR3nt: TGTGCCACCAGCAGAGCTGGGCGGACCGGGGAGCTGTTTTTT; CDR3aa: CATSRAGRTGELFF